This T cell receptor (beta chain) was sequenced in a study of vaccination effects on CD4 cells after COVID-19. As for the study in general: Participants were vaccinated with two doses of either the BNT162b2 or mRNA-1273 vaccine.

About this clone itself: The antigen remains undetermined.

Antigen-specific CD4+ T cells expanded by the ViraFEST assay with viral peptide pools were then sequenced. After about 10 days in culture, the CD4+ T cells were isolated. Nucleocapsid antibodies were negative in the vaccine recipients, who had never had SARS-CoV-2 infection. Half-medium changes using IL-2 medium occurred on days 3 and 7. The V end was cut by 0 bases, the J end by 12 bases, with 20 bases between. The CDR3 has 16 residues. Germline V gene data show CDR1 as MGHRA and CDR2 as YSYEKL. Clones were read by immunoSEQ multiplex PCR, and TCRdb kept only the in-frame ones, dropping some. Seen here are 20,000 to 25,000 clones, around three quarters observed once, and the top ten hold roughly a tenth. Broader study findings: Just 1 of 255 vaccine-induced clones in healthy recipients was cross-reactive. Late post-vaccination samples showed marked contraction of infection- and vaccine-induced clones.

The chain couples TRBV4-1 to TRBJ1-4; D is unclear. The TCR originated in a human donor who received a COVID-19 vaccine. The sequencing here drew on CD4+ T cells from PBMCs cultured with HCoV-NL63 spike peptides, taken before COVID-19 vaccination. As DNA, the CDR3 is TGCGCCAGCAGCCAAGAGGTTGTTGTAGGACTTGGGGAACTGTTTTTT. This encodes CASSQEVVVGLGELFF.